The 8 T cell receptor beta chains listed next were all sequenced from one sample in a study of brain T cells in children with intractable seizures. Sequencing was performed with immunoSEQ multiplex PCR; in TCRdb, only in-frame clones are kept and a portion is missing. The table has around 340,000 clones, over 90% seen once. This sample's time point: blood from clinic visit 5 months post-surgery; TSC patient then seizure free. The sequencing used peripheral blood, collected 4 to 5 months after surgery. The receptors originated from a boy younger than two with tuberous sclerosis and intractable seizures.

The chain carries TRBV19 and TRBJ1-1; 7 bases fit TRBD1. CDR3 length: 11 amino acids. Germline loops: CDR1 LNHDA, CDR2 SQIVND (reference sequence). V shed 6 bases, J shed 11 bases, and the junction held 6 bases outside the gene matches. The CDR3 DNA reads TGTGCCAGTAGAGACAGGGCTAGGGCTTTCTTT. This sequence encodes CASRDRARAFF. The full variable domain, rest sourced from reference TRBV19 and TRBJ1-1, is DGGITQSPKYLFRKEGQNVTLSCEQNLNHDAMYWYRQDPGQGLRLIYYSQIVNDFQKGDIAEGYSVSREKKESFPLTVTSAQKNPTAFYLCASRDRARAFFGQGTRLTVV.

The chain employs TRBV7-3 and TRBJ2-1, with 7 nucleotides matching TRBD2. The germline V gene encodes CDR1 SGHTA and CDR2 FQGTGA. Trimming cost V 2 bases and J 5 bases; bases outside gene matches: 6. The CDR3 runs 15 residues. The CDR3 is CASSLEASGHNEQFF. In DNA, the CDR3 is TGTGCCAGCAGCTTAGAGGCTAGCGGACACAATGAGCAGTTCTTC.

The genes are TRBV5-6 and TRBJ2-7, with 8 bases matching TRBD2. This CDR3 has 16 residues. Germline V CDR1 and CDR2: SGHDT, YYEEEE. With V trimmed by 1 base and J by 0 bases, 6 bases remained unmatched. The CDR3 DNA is TGTGCCAGCAGCTTGTGGTTAGCGGGGCTCTCCTACGAGCAGTACTTC. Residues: CASSLWLAGLSYEQYF.

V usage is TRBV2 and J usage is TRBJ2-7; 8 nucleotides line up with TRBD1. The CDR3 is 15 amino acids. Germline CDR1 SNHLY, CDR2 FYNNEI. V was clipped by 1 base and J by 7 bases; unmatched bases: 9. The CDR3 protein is CASSEVGQADQEQYF. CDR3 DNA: TGTGCCAGCAGTGAAGTGGGACAGGCAGATCAGGAGCAGTACTTC.

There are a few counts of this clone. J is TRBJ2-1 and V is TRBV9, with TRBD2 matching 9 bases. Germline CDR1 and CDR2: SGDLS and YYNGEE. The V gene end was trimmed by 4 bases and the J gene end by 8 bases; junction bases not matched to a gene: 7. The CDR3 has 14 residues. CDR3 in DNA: TGTGCCAGCAGCCCCCTAGCGGGAAGCGATGAGCAGTTCTTC. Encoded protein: CASSPLAGSDEQFF.

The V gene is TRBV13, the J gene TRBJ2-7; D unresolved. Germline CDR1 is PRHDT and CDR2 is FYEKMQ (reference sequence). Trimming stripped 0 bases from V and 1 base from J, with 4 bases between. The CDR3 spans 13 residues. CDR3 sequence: CASSLGVSYEQYF. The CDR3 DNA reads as TGTGCCAGCAGCTTAGGGGTTTCCTACGAGCAGTACTTC.

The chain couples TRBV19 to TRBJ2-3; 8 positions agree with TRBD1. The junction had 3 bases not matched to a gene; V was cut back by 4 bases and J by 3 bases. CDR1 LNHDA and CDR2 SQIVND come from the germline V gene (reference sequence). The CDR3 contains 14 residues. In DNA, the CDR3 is TGTGCCAGTAGTAGGGGGGACAGGACAGATACGCAGTATTTT. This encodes CASSRGDRTDTQYF.

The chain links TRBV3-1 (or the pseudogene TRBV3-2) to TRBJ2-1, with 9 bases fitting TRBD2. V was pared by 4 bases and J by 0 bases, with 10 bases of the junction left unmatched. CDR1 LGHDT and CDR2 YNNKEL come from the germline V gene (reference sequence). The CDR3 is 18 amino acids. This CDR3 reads CASSPRGSGSISYNEQFF. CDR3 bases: TGTGCCAGCAGCCCGAGGGGTAGCGGGAGCATCTCCTACAATGAGCAGTTCTTC.